Below are 32 T cell receptor beta chains sequenced from a single sample in a study of a mutant IDH1 vaccine in newly diagnosed glioma (dated by TCRdb to about 2021). In the paper's terms, the time point label means: baseline, week 1 (first vaccination visit). The treatment or condition label for this specimen denotes: pre-vaccination baseline after standard-of-care therapy. Library preparation used the immunoSEQ multiplex PCR assay. TCRdb took this table from immuneACCESS and kept in-frame rearrangements with V and J called. Such tables lack part of the clones; where checked against another copy, unresolved V genes explain under half of the gap, and the rest is unexplained. Within this sample are under 80,000 clones, with 80% to 90% of them counted one time only. The top ten clonotypes cover under 3.5% of the sample. The sample was PBMCs, taken from a glioma patient treated with radiotherapy, temozolomide or both. These receptor sequences come from a man aged 25-45 years with glioma.

This clone was recorded a few times. This rearrangement joins TRBV19 to TRBJ1-1, with D unresolved. The germline V gene has CDR1 LNHDA and CDR2 SQIVND (reference sequence). The V end was cut by 2 bases, the J end by 1 base, with 5 bases between. The CDR3 sequence is 13 residues long. The CDR3 nucleotides read TGTGCCAGTAGTATATGGCGGAACACTGAAGCTTTCTTT. It yields the protein CASSIWRNTEAFF. Full variable domain (missing parts from reference TRBV19 and TRBJ1-1): DGGITQSPKYLFRKEGQNVTLSCEQNLNHDAMYWYRQDPGQGLRLIYYSQIVNDFQKGDIAEGYSVSREKKESFPLTVTSAQKNPTAFYLCASSIWRNTEAFFGQGTRLTVV.

The chain links TRBV5-1 to TRBJ2-5, with 7 bases aligning to TRBD2. Germline V gene lookup returns CDR1 SGHRS and CDR2 YFSETQ. The CDR3 has 15 amino acids. V lost 0 bases, J lost 4 bases, and 6 bases stayed unmatched. DNA of the CDR3: TGCGCCAGCAGCTTGGTTGCAGCGGGGAGAGAGACCCAGTACTTC. This sequence encodes CASSLVAAGRETQYF.

The chain recombines TRBV7-2 with TRBJ2-2; 14 bases agree with TRBD2. The CDR3 covers 18 residues. Germline V gene sequence: CDR1 SGHTA, CDR2 FQGNSA. The trim removed 2 bases at V and 3 bases at J, leaving 5 bases unmatched. CDR3 nucleotide sequence: TGTGCCAGCAGCTTACCCGGACTAGCGGGGGGCGACACCGGGGAGCTGTTTTTT. It encodes CASSLPGLAGGDTGELFF.

This clone was seen only once. V is TRBV7-6 and J is TRBJ2-2; D might be TRBD1 (6 bases). The CDR3 totals 15 residues. From germline, CDR1 is SGHVS and CDR2 FNYEAQ. Trimming shortened V by 2 bases and J by 2 bases, and 9 bases separated the two germline ends. CDR3 coding DNA: TGTGCCAGCAGCTTAAGGACAGTAAACACCGGGGAGCTGTTTTTT. It yields the protein CASSLRTVNTGELFF.

V and J are TRBV5-4 and TRBJ1-4; no clear D. Germline assignment: CDR1 SGHNT and CDR2 YYREEE (reference sequence). The V and J ends lost 4 bases and 6 bases respectively, with 16 bases between them. This CDR3 spans 15 amino acids. CDR3 sequence reads: CASSELRGGDEKLFF. DNA for the CDR3: TGTGCCAGCAGCGAACTCCGGGGAGGCGATGAAAAACTGTTTTTT.

The chain has TRBV5-4 and TRBJ1-2; TRBD1 matches at 7 bases. Germline assignment: CDR1 SGHNT and CDR2 YYREEE (reference sequence). V gave up 4 bases and J gave up 5 bases; unmatched junction bases: 14. The CDR3 runs 16 residues. CDR3 sequence (DNA): TGTGCCAGCAGCAAGGACAGGATCACCTCTATTTATGGCTACACCTTC. Its protein is CASSKDRITSIYGYTF.

This clone was recorded once. J is TRBJ1-5 and V is TRBV19, with D possibly being TRBD1 (6 bases). V lost 0 bases to trimming and J lost 5 bases, with 14 bases between them. The germline gives CDR1 LNHDA, CDR2 SQIVND (reference sequence). This CDR3 comprises 16 residues. The CDR3 nucleotides read TGTGCCAGTAGTATAGATCTTCTGGGGGCGGATCAGCCCCAGCATTTT. It yields the protein CASSIDLLGADQPQHF.

The chain couples TRBV5-4 to TRBJ1-1; 7 nucleotides align to TRBD1. The junction had 4 bases not matched to a gene; V was cut back by 0 bases and J by 5 bases. The CDR3 spans 14 residues. Germline V CDR1 and CDR2: SGHNT, YYREEE (reference sequence). In nucleotides, the CDR3 is TGTGCCAGCAGCTTGGGAGGGGGCGCGACTGAAGCTTTCTTT. Protein: CASSLGGGATEAFF.

The chain's CDR3 is CASRQGASGANVLTF. CDR3 bases: TGTGCCAGCAGACAGGGGGCTTCTGGGGCCAACGTCCTGACTTTC. The V call is TRBV6-1, the J call TRBJ2-6; 9 nucleotides match TRBD1. The CDR3 contains 15 residues. With 6 bases clipped from V and 1 base from J, the junction kept 1 base outside the gene matches. CDR1 is MNHNS, CDR2 SASEGT, per germline.

The V and J genes are TRBV6-5 and TRBJ1-4, with 7 bases identical to TRBD1. The J segment lost 8 bases and the V segment lost 0 bases, leaving 6 bases of the junction unmatched. Germline V lookup: CDR1 MNHEY, CDR2 SVGAGI. The CDR3 spans 15 residues. CDR3 bases: TGTGCCAGCAGTTACTCGCCAGGGGGTGGGGAAAAACTGTTTTTT. This encodes CASSYSPGGGEKLFF.

V and J are TRBV27 and TRBJ2-5, with TRBD2 matching over 10 bases. With V trimmed by 6 bases and J by 5 bases, 6 bases remained unmatched. Looked up from germline, CDR1 is MNHEY and CDR2 is SMNVEV (reference sequence). The CDR3 covers 14 residues. Here the CDR3 DNA reads TGTGCCAGCAGCCAGGGACTAGCGTTCGAGACCCAGTACTTC. Protein: CASSQGLAFETQYF.

This chain connects TRBV10-3 to TRBJ2-7; TRBD1 matches at 8 bases. The CDR3 has 16 residues. The V gene end was trimmed by 4 bases and the J gene end by 1 base; junction bases not matched to a gene: 9. Germline values: CDR1 ENHRY, CDR2 SYGVKD. The chain's CDR3 is CAISVGQGAGSYEQYF. The CDR3 nucleotides read TGTGCCATCAGTGTCGGGCAGGGGGCTGGGTCCTACGAGCAGTACTTC.

In its sample, this clone was seen a few times. This rearrangement joins TRBV4-1 to TRBJ1-1; D is undetermined. V lost 1 base, J lost 0 bases, and 6 bases lay in between. This CDR3 has 14 amino acids. Germline CDR1 reads MGHRA; CDR2 reads YSYEKL. The CDR3 DNA follows: TGCGCCAGCAGCCAAGCCCGTCTGAACACTGAAGCTTTCTTT. Amino acids: CASSQARLNTEAFF.

The chain joins TRBV28 to TRBJ2-1; D is perhaps TRBD1 or TRBD2 (6 bases each). CDR1 and CDR2 from the germline V gene are MDHEN and SYDVKM. The CDR3 consists of 14 residues. V shed 8 bases and J shed 3 bases, with 14 bases lying between them. CDR3 sequence reads: CASQYGGDYNEQFF. The DNA of the CDR3 is TGTGCCAGCCAATACGGGGGCGACTACAATGAGCAGTTCTTC.

This clone was detected a few times. The DNA for the CDR3 is TGCAGTGCTACTGGCGTTCGGGGCTACACCTTC. Encoded protein: CSATGVRGYTF. V usage is TRBV20-1 and J usage is TRBJ1-2; the D is unclear. Germline CDR1 and CDR2: DFQATT and SNEGSKA (reference sequence). The CDR3 length is 11 residues. V lost 4 bases, J lost 8 bases, and 11 bases lay in between.

The chain recombines TRBV13 with TRBJ2-7; D ambiguous. V was pared by 1 base and J by 7 bases, with 14 bases between. CDR1 PRHDT and CDR2 FYEKMQ come from the germline V gene (reference sequence). The CDR3 loop spans 14 amino acids. CDR3 sequence: CASSLDRFLAEQYF. The DNA of the CDR3 is TGTGCCAGCAGCTTAGACCGATTCTTGGCGGAGCAGTACTTC.

The chain joins TRBV27 to TRBJ1-1; no firm D call. Germline V gene data show CDR1 as MNHEY and CDR2 as SMNVEV (reference sequence). The CDR3 covers 13 residues. V lost 3 bases to trimming and J lost 5 bases, with 10 bases between them. Here the CDR3 DNA reads TGTGCCAGCAGTTTGGGTGGGGAGACTGAAGCTTTCTTT. This codes for CASSLGGETEAFF.

The chain uses TRBV4-1 and TRBJ1-2, with D hard to call. V was trimmed by 4 bases and J by 8 bases, leaving 17 bases between them. The V gene's germline CDR1 is MGHRA and CDR2 YSYEKL. The CDR3 runs 14 residues. The CDR3 DNA is TGCGCCAGCAGCCCGAAAGGAGGCGTAGTCGGCTACACCTTC. Its protein is CASSPKGGVVGYTF.

The rearrangement joins TRBV2 to TRBJ1-3, with D possibly being TRBD1 (6 bases). The CDR3 runs to 17 residues. CDR1 and CDR2 (germline): SNHLY, FYNNEI. The germline V and J ends were trimmed by 6 bases and 4 bases, with 22 bases remaining between them. DNA for the CDR3: TGTGCCAGCAGACATGAGCGCGGGGGCGGCGTGGGAAACACCATATATTTT. This gives the protein CASRHERGGGVGNTIYF.

V usage is TRBV19 and J usage is TRBJ2-3; D might be TRBD1 (5 bases). The CDR3 has 17 amino acids. Germline V gene lookup returns CDR1 LNHDA and CDR2 SQIVND (reference sequence). Trimming removed 3 bases from V and 1 base from J, with 17 bases in between. CDR3 region: CASSIPRQRRRTDTQYF. In nucleotides, the CDR3 is TGTGCCAGTAGTATCCCTCGACAGAGGAGACGCACAGATACGCAGTATTTT.

By share, this clone ranks as medium-sized. Here the CDR3 DNA reads TGTGCCAGCAGTTTTTATAATAATTCACCCCTCCACTTT. Protein: CASSFYNNSPLHF. The rearrangement uses TRBV27 and TRBJ1-6; the D is unclear. Trimming cost V 3 bases and J 5 bases, with 5 bases left between them. Germline-derived CDR1 and CDR2 are MNHEY and SMNVEV (reference sequence). The CDR3 runs to 13 residues.

The chain couples TRBV30 to TRBJ1-4; a weak D match, TRBD1 (6 bases). The CDR3 is made up of 14 amino acids. CDR1 GTSNPN and CDR2 SVGIG come from the germline V gene (reference sequence). The germline V and J ends were trimmed by 0 bases and 4 bases, with 9 bases remaining between them. This CDR3 is CAWSVGGGNEKLFF. The CDR3 bases are TGTGCCTGGAGTGTAGGGGGGGGTAATGAAAAACTGTTTTTT. The variable domain in full, completed from reference TRBV30 and TRBJ1-4, reads SQTIHQWPATLVQPVGSPLSLECTVEGTSNPNLYWYRQAAGRGLQLLFYSVGIGQISSEVPQNLSASRPQDRQFILSSKKLLLSDSGFYLCAWSVGGGNEKLFFGSGTQLSVL.

Note on this clone: The junction differs from germline at one of its ends, possibly a read error. The chain employs TRBV23-1 and TRBJ1-2, with TRBD1 identical over 7 bases. TRBV23-1 qualifies as an ORF whose function is uncertain. This CDR3 contains 14 residues. CDR3 DNA: TGCGCCAGCAGTCAATTCTGTCGCGACGACAGGGTTGCCTTC. Translating it yields CASSQFCRDDRVAF.

This chain uses TRBV4-1 with TRBJ2-2, with 8 bases aligning to TRBD2. The CDR3 loop spans 16 amino acids. The germline V gene has CDR1 MGHRA and CDR2 YSYEKL. Losses at the gene ends were 3 bases for V and 4 bases for J; bases not matched to a gene: 7. This CDR3 is CASSQKTSVLTGELFF. In DNA, the CDR3 is TGCGCCAGCAGCCAGAAGACTAGCGTCCTCACCGGGGAGCTGTTTTTT.

This sequence joins TRBV7-9 and TRBJ2-7; a weak D match, TRBD2 (6 bases). Trimming cost V 5 bases and J 3 bases, with 26 bases left between them. This CDR3 has 18 amino acids. Germline V gene data show CDR1 as SEHNR and CDR2 as FQNEAQ (reference sequence). The CDR3 protein is CASSKTRAHEPPFYEQYF. The CDR3 DNA reads TGTGCCAGCAGCAAGACTAGGGCACACGAACCTCCCTTCTACGAGCAGTACTTC.

This clone has just a few counts. The genes are TRBV5-1 and TRBJ1-2; D not certain. Trimming shortened V by 2 bases and J by 0 bases, and 17 bases separated the two germline ends. This CDR3 has 17 residues. Per germline, CDR1 SGHRS and CDR2 YFSETQ. The CDR3 DNA follows: TGCGCCAGCAGCTTTGGAGTTGCCTCTCGGGCTAACTATGGCTACACCTTC. This encodes CASSFGVASRANYGYTF.

This clone occurred once. The V and J genes are TRBV30 and TRBJ1-6; D is perhaps TRBD1 (5 bases). Germline values: CDR1 GTSNPN, CDR2 SVGIG (reference sequence). Trimming took off 2 bases at V and 14 bases at J, with 19 bases between the two ends. The CDR3 loop spans 14 amino acids. CDR3 loop: CAWSWREGHLTLHF. The CDR3 nucleotides are TGTGCCTGGAGTTGGCGGGAGGGGCATTTGACCCTCCACTTT.

This rearrangement joins TRBV5-1 to TRBJ2-7, with 11 positions matching TRBD2. The germline V gene has CDR1 SGHRS and CDR2 YFSETQ. This CDR3 is built from 15 residues. V shed 9 bases, J shed 0 bases, and the junction held 8 bases outside the gene matches. Here the CDR3 DNA reads TGCGCCACCAAGGAGGGACTAGCGGCCTCCTACGAGCAGTACTTC. It specifies CATKEGLAASYEQYF. The variable domain in full, completed from reference TRBV5-1 and TRBJ2-7, reads KAGVTQTPRYLIKTRGQQVTLSCSPISGHRSVSWYQQTPGQGLQFLFEYFSETQRNKGNFPGRFSGRQFSNSRSEMNVSTLELGDSALYLCATKEGLAASYEQYFGPGTRLTVT.

The CDR3 reads CASSQGYSPYEQYF. CDR3 sequence (DNA): TGTGCCAGCAGCCAAGGGTACAGTCCCTACGAGCAGTACTTC. This chain connects TRBV14 to TRBJ2-7; D gene uncertain. Per germline, CDR1 SGHDN and CDR2 FVKESK. The CDR3 contains 14 residues. V lost 1 base and J lost 2, with 9 bases in between.

The chain is built from TRBV10-3 and TRBJ2-5, with 7 bases aligning to TRBD2. This CDR3 comprises 16 residues. Germline V gene data show CDR1 as ENHRY and CDR2 as SYGVKD. The junction had 6 bases not matched to a gene; V was cut back by 0 bases and J by 2 bases. The CDR3 is CAISESKRGKQETQYF. CDR3 coding DNA: TGTGCCATCAGTGAGTCAAAGCGGGGTAAACAAGAGACCCAGTACTTC.

This CDR3 is CASSPAGGLQETQYF. DNA of the CDR3: TGCGCCAGCAGCCCGGCGGGGGGGTTACAAGAGACCCAGTACTTC. The rearrangement uses TRBV5-1 and TRBJ2-5, with TRBD2 matching 9 bases. The CDR3 contains 15 residues. The V gene end was trimmed by 4 bases and the J gene end by 2 bases; junction bases not matched to a gene: 6. In germline, CDR1 is SGHRS, CDR2 YFSETQ.

The V call is TRBV6-1, the J call TRBJ2-2; D is undetermined. The ends were cut back, 4 bases at V and 0 bases at J, with 15 bases in the middle. The CDR3 has 17 residues. Germline V lookup: CDR1 MNHNS, CDR2 SASEGT. In DNA, the CDR3 is TGTGCCAGCAGTGTTCCGAGAAGGTTTTCGAACACCGGGGAGCTGTTTTTT. The encoded protein is CASSVPRRFSNTGELFF.